This T cell receptor beta chain comes out of a study of shared clonotypes between healthy human individuals. The study's findings and limits: Genetic and exposure-history diversity was limited by the few donors. Exclusively blood specimens were collected; tissue repertoires likely differ. It was the non-shared clonotypes that had lower generation probabilities than clonotypes shared by all four donors.

About this clone itself: Antigen specificity is unknown.

Germline CDR1 and CDR2: MNHNS and SASEGT. Trimming took 8 bases from V and 8 from J; bases not matched to a gene: 7. This CDR3 is 13 amino acids long. Authors' processing steps: Junction-only immunoSEQ sequences carried no quality scores, so filtering differed. Here immunoSEQ multiplex PCR was the method, and the copy in TCRdb shows in-frame clones only, minus some. V, J and clone size were drawn from that table, and D and trimming were deduced from the DNA. The data show 2 million to 3 million clones, with 90% to 95% seen just once and roughly 0.39% held by the top ten. This receptor was taken from a man aged 18 to 29 in good health. Some clones in this sample may be carry-over from other donors' samples. The source material was naive CD4+ T cells from PBMCs. The subset is: CD45RA+ positively selected. The chain is built from TRBV6-1 and TRBJ2-1; 9 nucleotides agree with TRBD1. DNA for the CDR3: TGTGCCAGCGGGAGACAGGGGGTCGATGAGCAGTTCTTC. Translated: CASGRQGVDEQFF.